This T cell receptor (beta chain) was found in a study of blood T cells in healthy people across ages. Study-level points and caveats: Whereas aged donors had fewer naive CD4+ cells, long-lived donors had more of them and higher diversity.

Combining a sample-barcoded 5' primer with a J-beta primer mix, a second PCR ran for roughly 6 to 12 cycles. Via MiXCR, TCRdb re-called the 5' RACE reads, giving one row per CDR3 protein. In the table there are more than 500,000 distinct CDR3 sequences, 27% of which are singletons. With respect to this clonotype: Its antigen is currently unknown.

These same data were also listed under a study on T cells of mothers and their children.

The sequencing input was blood. This clonotype originated in a boy aged 2 to 10 in good health.

CDR3 DNA sequence: TGTGCCAGCAGGCAGCGGGAGAGGTGGTCTGGGGCCAACGTCCTGACTTTC. This codes for CASRQRERWSGANVLTF. The gene calls are TRBV6-1 and TRBJ2-6, with TRBD2 identical over 8 bases. Germline V gene lookup returns CDR1 MNHNS and CDR2 SASEGT. The V and J ends lost 6 bases and 1 base, in that order; junction bases with no gene match: 8. CDR3 length: 17 amino acids.